One and the same sample provided the 32 T cell receptor beta chains below, sequenced in a study of human T cells and chemical hapten exposure. The sample's time point: pre-sensitization, week 0. Treatment denoted: therapeutic diphenylcyclopropenone sensitization with weekly scalp DPC. TCRdb reprocessed the RACE reads with MiXCR, giving one entry per CDR3 protein. The table records under 300,000 distinct CDR3 sequences, more than 6.5% of them present only once. The material sequenced was whole blood, taken in connection with sensitization to the hapten diphenylcyclopropenone (DPC). The receptors here all came from a woman aged 40 to 49 with alopecia areata. Some clones in this sample may be carry-over from other donors' samples.

This clonotype showed up just a few times. The chain combines TRBV4-2 with TRBJ1-1; a weak D match, TRBD1 (6 bases). This CDR3 contains 15 residues. The germline gives CDR1 LGHNA, CDR2 YNFKEQ. The V and J ends lost 0 bases and 1 base respectively, with 9 bases between them. Here the CDR3 DNA reads TGTGCCAGCAGCCAAGACAGGGGACGGAACACTGAAGCTTTCTTT. This translates into CASSQDRGRNTEAFF.

This clonotype was counted many times. The V gene is TRBV7-2, the J gene TRBJ2-1, with 13 bases matching TRBD2. Germline V CDR1 and CDR2: SGHTA, FQGNSA. The ends lost 4 bases at V and 10 bases at J; junction bases unmatched: 1. The CDR3 has 13 residues. The CDR3 DNA sequence: TGTGCCAGCAGCTCGGGACTAGCGGGGGAGCAGTTCTTC. This encodes CASSSGLAGEQFF. Filled out from reference TRBV7-2 and TRBJ2-1, the complete variable domain reads GAGVSQSPSNKVTEKGKDVELRCDPISGHTALYWYRQSLGQGLEFLIYFQGNSAPDKSGLPSDRFSAERTGGSVSTLTIQRTQQEDSAVYLCASSSGLAGEQFFGPGTRLTVL.

The chain uses TRBV6-6 and TRBJ2-7, with TRBD2 as a possible D gene (5 bases). Germline V gene data show CDR1 as MNHNY and CDR2 as SVGAGI (reference sequence). The germline V and J ends were trimmed by 8 bases and 2 bases, with 13 bases remaining between them. This CDR3 contains 13 residues. CDR3 DNA sequence: TGTGCCAGCCGTTCGGGGTCCCCCTACGAGCAGTACTTC. This gives the protein CASRSGSPYEQYF.

The table lists this clonotype with many counts. This rearrangement joins TRBV21-1 to TRBJ1-2; the table assigns TRBD1, which was not confirmed against the DNA. TRBV21-1 is deemed a pseudogene. The CDR3 runs to 12 residues. The CDR3 nucleotides are TGTGCCAGCACCCCGGTTGGCTATGGCTACACCTTC. Translation: CASTPVGYGYTF.

The chain combines TRBV29-1 with TRBJ2-1; TRBD1 matches 9 bases. Germline trimming cut 0 bases from V and 8 bases from J; bases unmatched to any gene: 11. The germline V gene encodes CDR1 SQVTM and CDR2 ANQGSEA. The CDR3 contains 16 residues. The chain's CDR3 is CSVEEGGQGVLYEQFF. CDR3 nucleotide sequence: TGCAGCGTTGAAGAAGGGGGACAGGGAGTTCTTTATGAGCAGTTCTTC.

There are a few counts of this clonotype. This rearrangement joins TRBV7-9 to TRBJ2-1; the match to TRBD2 covers 8 bases. V trimming: 5 bases; J trimming: 1 base; junction bases outside the gene matches: 13. CDR3 length equals 18 residues. CDR1 and CDR2 from the germline V gene are SEHNR and FQNEAQ (reference sequence). The CDR3 coding sequence is TGTGCCAGCAGCCCGGAGTCTTACGGGAGGGGATCCTACAATGAGCAGTTCTTC. Its protein is CASSPESYGRGSYNEQFF.

This clonotype was observed a few times. This chain joins TRBV9 and TRBJ2-1, with D possibly being TRBD2 (6 bases). Per germline, CDR1 SGDLS and CDR2 YYNGEE. CDR3 length: 15 residues. V was clipped by 1 base and J by 6 bases, with 14 bases between them. The DNA of the CDR3 is TGTGCCAGCAGCGTAATTGGGACTCCCCCCAATGAGCAGTTCTTC. Translation: CASSVIGTPPNEQFF.

Many counts were recorded for this clonotype. The J gene is TRBJ1-5, the V gene TRBV7-2; no reliable D call. The germline V and J ends were trimmed by 3 bases and 0 bases, with 3 bases remaining between them. Germline values: CDR1 SGHTA, CDR2 FQGNSA. This CDR3 spans 13 amino acids. The CDR3 loop reads CASSLSSNQPQHF. In DNA, the CDR3 is TGTGCCAGCAGCTTGAGTAGCAATCAGCCCCAGCATTTT.

This clonotype showed up just a few times. The V call is TRBV18, the J call TRBJ2-3; D uncertain. Germline lookup yields CDR1 KGHSH and CDR2 LQKENI. V was shortened by 2 bases and J by 0 bases, with 3 bases between the two germline ends. This CDR3 is 13 amino acids long. CDR3 residues: CASSPMSTDTQYF. In DNA, the CDR3 is TGTGCCAGCTCACCAATGAGCACAGATACGCAGTATTTT.

This clonotype was detected only a few times. The chain uses TRBV7-2 and TRBJ1-5; D unclear. The length of the CDR3 is 14 residues. Germline V lookup: CDR1 SGHTA, CDR2 FQGNSA. The germline V and J ends were trimmed by 2 bases and 5 bases, with 10 bases remaining between them. The CDR3 sequence is CASSLFGQDQPQHF. CDR3 DNA: TGTGCCAGCAGCTTATTTGGCCAAGATCAGCCCCAGCATTTT.

This clonotype showed up many times. The chain is built from TRBV7-2 and TRBJ1-1, with D unclear. The CDR3 spans 14 residues. Germline V gene data show CDR1 as SGHTA and CDR2 as FQGNSA. Trimming cost V 5 bases and J 4 bases, with 14 bases left between them. DNA for the CDR3: TGTGCCAGCAGCCCCACGGCGTTCGGCACTGAAGCTTTCTTT. As protein: CASSPTAFGTEAFF.

J is TRBJ2-2 and V is TRBV9; D ambiguous. CDR3 length equals 15 residues. CDR1 is SGDLS and CDR2 is YYNGEE in the germline V gene. V lost 2 bases and J lost 5, with 13 bases in between. The CDR3 loop is CASSVSPASTGELFF. The CDR3 nucleotides are TGTGCCAGCAGCGTTAGCCCCGCATCGACCGGGGAGCTGTTTTTT.

This chain uses TRBV2 with TRBJ2-7, with TRBD1 matching over 9 bases. Germline-derived CDR1 and CDR2 are SNHLY and FYNNEI. This CDR3 has 13 residues. V dropped 5 bases and J dropped 5; count of bases not matched to a gene: 4. The CDR3 DNA reads as TGTGCCAGCAGTACAGGGGGCCGTGACGAGCAGTACTTC. Translation gives CASSTGGRDEQYF.

In its sample, this clonotype was seen a few times. V gene TRBV9 combines with J gene TRBJ2-2; 13 nucleotides align to TRBD2. The CDR3 runs to 16 residues. V trimming: 3 bases; J trimming: 7 bases; junction bases outside the gene matches: 6. Germline V gene data show CDR1 as SGDLS and CDR2 as YYNGEE. CDR3 residues: CASSAGLAGALGELFF. The CDR3 nucleotides read TGTGCCAGCAGCGCCGGACTAGCGGGAGCCCTCGGGGAGCTGTTTTTT.

The chain joins TRBV24-1 to TRBJ2-1; 7 bases are a match to TRBD1. Trimming cost V 10 bases and J 5 bases; bases outside gene matches: 7. The CDR3 extends over 13 amino acids. CDR1 and CDR2 from the germline V gene are KGHDR and SFDVKD. The CDR3 loop reads CATKGQVDNEQFF. The CDR3, as DNA: TGTGCCACGAAAGGACAGGTCGACAATGAGCAGTTCTTC.

Only a few counts were recorded for this clonotype. The J gene is TRBJ2-2, the V gene TRBV5-8, with D possibly being TRBD2 (6 bases). V shed 4 bases and J shed 1 base, with 11 bases lying between them. This CDR3 is 15 amino acids long. Per the germline V gene, CDR1 is SGHTS and CDR2 is YDEGEE. This chain's CDR3 is CASSRSSVNTGELFF. The CDR3 region has the DNA TGTGCCAGCAGCCGATCTAGCGTGAACACCGGGGAGCTGTTTTTT.

A few counts support this clonotype. The chain recombines TRBV6-2 or TRBV6-3 with TRBJ1-5, with D perhaps matching TRBD1 (6 bases). The germline V gene has CDR1 MNHEY and CDR2 SVGEGT. The germline V and J ends were trimmed by 2 bases and 3 bases, with 8 bases remaining between them. This CDR3 spans 14 amino acids. CDR3 amino acids: CASSYRDNNQPQHF. The CDR3 region has the DNA TGTGCCAGCAGTTACCGGGACAACAATCAGCCCCAGCATTTT.

This clonotype was seen at least ten times. This rearrangement joins TRBV5-1 to TRBJ2-6, with no clear D. Germline V gene sequence: CDR1 SGHRS, CDR2 YFSETQ. With 5 bases removed from V and 3 bases from J, the gap between germline ends came to 12 bases. This CDR3 comprises 15 residues. CDR3 sequence reads: CASSPEMGGANVLTF. The CDR3 DNA sequence: TGCGCCAGCAGTCCCGAGATGGGTGGGGCCAACGTCCTGACTTTC.

This clonotype was seen repeatedly, ten times or more. The chain uses TRBV4-3 and TRBJ1-1; no definite D call. CDR1 and CDR2 from the germline V gene are LGHNA and YSLEER. Trimming pared 5 bases from V and 4 bases from J, leaving 23 bases between. The CDR3 consists of 17 residues. The CDR3 loop is CASSSQRQLLLGTEAFF. The CDR3 nucleotides are TGCGCCAGCAGCTCCCAACGGCAGCTATTATTGGGCACTGAAGCTTTCTTT.

This clonotype was seen a handful of times. This chain links TRBV15 with TRBJ2-2, with D uncertain. Germline-derived CDR1 and CDR2 are LNHNV and YYDKDF (reference sequence). The CDR3 is 13 residues long. Trimming took off 0 bases at V and 2 bases at J, with 1 base between the two ends. This chain's CDR3 is CATSRDNTGELFF. CDR3 DNA sequence: TGTGCCACCAGCAGAGACAACACCGGGGAGCTGTTTTTT.

CDR3 sequence reads: CASSQGTTNTGELFF. The CDR3 DNA reads as TGCGCCAGCAGCCAAGGGACTACCAACACCGGGGAGCTGTTTTTT. The V and J genes are TRBV4-3 and TRBJ2-2; the D gene is possibly TRBD2 (6 bases). V was pared by 1 base and J by 2 bases, with 8 bases between. There are 15 residues in the CDR3. In germline, CDR1 is LGHNA, CDR2 YSLEER.

The chain combines TRBV6-2 or TRBV6-3 with TRBJ2-5; D uncertain. Germline V gene lookup returns CDR1 MNHEY and CDR2 SVGEGT. Trimming left V 7 bases short and J 5 bases short, with 8 bases between. CDR3 length: 11 residues. The CDR3 nucleotides read TGTGCCAGCACCAACTGGGAGACCCAGTACTTC. It specifies CASTNWETQYF.

This sequence joins TRBV7-2 and TRBJ2-7; D might be TRBD1 (5 bases). CDR3 size: 12 residues. V gave up 4 bases and J gave up 3 bases, with 7 bases separating them. CDR1 and CDR2 from the germline V gene are SGHTA and FQGNSA. CDR3 DNA sequence: TGTGCCAGCAGCTCAGGGCGCTACGAGCAGTACTTC. Translated, it gives CASSSGRYEQYF.

This clonotype has at least ten counts. The chain links TRBV2 to TRBJ2-1; 7 bases are shared with TRBD1. The trim removed 4 bases at V and 13 bases at J, leaving 7 bases unmatched. The CDR3 runs to 12 residues. CDR1 and CDR2 from the germline V gene are SNHLY and FYNNEI. CDR3 loop: CASSVSRDRQFF. Here the CDR3 DNA reads TGTGCCAGCAGTGTTAGCCGGGACAGACAGTTCTTC.

The sample holds a few counts of this clonotype. The chain links TRBV6-2 or TRBV6-3 to TRBJ1-2; D is unclear. This CDR3 contains 13 residues. CDR1 is MNHEY, CDR2 SVGEGT, per germline. The V gene lost 2 bases and the J gene lost 4 bases, with 8 bases spanning the gap. The CDR3, as DNA: TGTGCCAGCAGTTACCGGCAGATCTATGGCTACACCTTC. This translates into CASSYRQIYGYTF.

Note on this clonotype: The conserved phenylalanine or tryptophan normally closing the CDR3 is absent here, so this likely arose from a read error. The chain couples TRBV10-3 to TRBJ1-1; 7 bases match TRBD1. Germline V CDR1 and CDR2: ENHRY, SYGVKD. The V gene end was trimmed by 7 bases and the J gene end by 0 bases; junction bases not matched to a gene: 8. The CDR3 spans 15 residues. CDR3 sequence (DNA): TGTGCCATCACAGGGGGGGGATCTGTGAACACTGAAGCTTTCCTT. Translation: CAITGGGSVNTEAFL.

This clonotype was seen at least ten times. This chain connects TRBV6-2 or TRBV6-3 to TRBJ2-3; D not resolved. Germline assignment: CDR1 MNHEY and CDR2 SVGEGT. V gave up 6 bases and J gave up 3 bases, with 10 bases separating them. This CDR3 has 13 residues. The CDR3 DNA reads as TGTGCCAGCAGGAACTATAGGACAGATACGCAGTATTTT. Residues: CASRNYRTDTQYF.

The chain carries TRBV20-1 and TRBJ1-1; 8 bases match TRBD1. This CDR3 is built from 13 residues. From germline, CDR1 is DFQATT and CDR2 SNEGSKA (reference sequence). The V segment lost 3 bases and the J segment 11 bases; nucleotides outside the gene matches: 11. The CDR3 DNA follows: TGCAGTGCTAGTTTAACTGGACAGGGTACGGCTTTCTTT. It specifies CSASLTGQGTAFF.

J is TRBJ2-7 and V is TRBV4-2; TRBD1 matches 7 bases. J gave up 2 bases and V 0 bases, and 10 bases lay outside the gene matches. Germline values: CDR1 LGHNA, CDR2 YNFKEQ. The CDR3 totals 17 residues. The CDR3 sequence is CASSQEVSGGGTYEQYF. In DNA form, the CDR3 reads TGTGCCAGCAGCCAAGAGGTCTCAGGGGGTGGGACCTACGAGCAGTACTTC.

The rearrangement links TRBV28 to TRBJ2-3; TRBD1 might be the D (5 bases). CDR3 size: 14 residues. The ends were cut back, 8 bases at V and 5 bases at J, with 17 bases in the middle. Germline-derived CDR1 and CDR2 are MDHEN and SYDVKM. CDR3 in DNA: TGTGCCAGCCGCGACTCCAGGCAGGGAGATACGCAGTATTTT. Protein: CASRDSRQGDTQYF.

Only a few counts were recorded for this clonotype. The chain carries TRBV28 and TRBJ2-2; 7 nucleotides match TRBD2. This CDR3 spans 12 amino acids. The V and J ends lost 9 bases and 7 bases, in that order; junction bases with no gene match: 5. Germline V CDR1 and CDR2: MDHEN, SYDVKM. CDR3 sequence (DNA): TGTGCCAGTCAGCGGGACCTCGGGGAGCTGTTTTTT. Translating it yields CASQRDLGELFF.

The V and J genes are TRBV25-1 and TRBJ2-5; the D call may be TRBD1 or TRBD2 (6 bases each). Trimming took 2 bases from V and 5 from J, leaving 15 bases between them. CDR1 is MGHDK, CDR2 SYGVNS, per germline. CDR3 length: 15 residues. CDR3 in amino acids: CASSEPGANWETQYF. In DNA, the CDR3 is TGTGCCAGCAGTGAACCGGGGGCTAACTGGGAGACCCAGTACTTC. The variable domain in full, with the rest retrieved from reference TRBV25-1 and TRBJ2-5, is EADIYQTPRYLVIGTGKKITLECSQTMGHDKMYWYQQDPGMELHLIHYSYGVNSTEKGDLSSESTVSRIRTEHFPLTLESARPSHTSQYLCASSEPGANWETQYFGPGTRLLVL.